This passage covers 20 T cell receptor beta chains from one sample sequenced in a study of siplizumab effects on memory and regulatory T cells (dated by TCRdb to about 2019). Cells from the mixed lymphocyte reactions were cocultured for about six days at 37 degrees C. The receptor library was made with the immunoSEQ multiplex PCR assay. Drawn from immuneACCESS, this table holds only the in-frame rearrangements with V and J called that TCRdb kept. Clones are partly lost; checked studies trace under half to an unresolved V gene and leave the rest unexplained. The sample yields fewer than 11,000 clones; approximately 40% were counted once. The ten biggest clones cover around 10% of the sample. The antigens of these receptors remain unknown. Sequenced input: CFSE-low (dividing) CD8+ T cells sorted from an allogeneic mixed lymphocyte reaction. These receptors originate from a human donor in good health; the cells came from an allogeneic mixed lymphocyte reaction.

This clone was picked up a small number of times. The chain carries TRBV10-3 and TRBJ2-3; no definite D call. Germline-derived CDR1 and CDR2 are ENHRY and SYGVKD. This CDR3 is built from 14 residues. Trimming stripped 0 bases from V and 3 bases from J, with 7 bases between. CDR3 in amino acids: CAISESTWTDTQYF. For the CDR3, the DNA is TGTGCCATCAGTGAGTCGACCTGGACAGATACGCAGTATTTT.

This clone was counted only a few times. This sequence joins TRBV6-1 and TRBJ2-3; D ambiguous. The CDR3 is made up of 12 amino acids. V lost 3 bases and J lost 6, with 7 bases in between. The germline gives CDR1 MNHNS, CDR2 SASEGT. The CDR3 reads CASSEGSDTQYF. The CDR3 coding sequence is TGTGCCAGCAGTGAGGGATCTGATACGCAGTATTTT.

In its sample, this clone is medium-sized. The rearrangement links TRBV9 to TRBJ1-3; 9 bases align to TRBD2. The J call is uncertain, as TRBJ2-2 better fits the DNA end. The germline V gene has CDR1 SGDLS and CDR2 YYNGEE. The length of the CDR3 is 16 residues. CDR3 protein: CASSEIAGAPTGELFF. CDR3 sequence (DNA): TGTGCCAGCAGCGAGATAGCGGGGGCCCCCACCGGGGAGCTGTTTTTT.

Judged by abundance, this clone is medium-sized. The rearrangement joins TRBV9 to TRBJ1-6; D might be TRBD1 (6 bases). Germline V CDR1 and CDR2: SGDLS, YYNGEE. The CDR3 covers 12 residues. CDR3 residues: CASQGLNSPLHF. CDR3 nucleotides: TGTGCATCACAGGGTCTTAATTCACCCCTCCACTTT.

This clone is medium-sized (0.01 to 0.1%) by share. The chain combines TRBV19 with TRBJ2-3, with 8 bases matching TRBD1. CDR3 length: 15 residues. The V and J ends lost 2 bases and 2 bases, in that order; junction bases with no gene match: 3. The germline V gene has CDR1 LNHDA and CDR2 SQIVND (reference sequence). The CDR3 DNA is TGTGCCAGTAGTATAACGACAGGGGACACAGATACGCAGTATTTT. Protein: CASSITTGDTDTQYF.

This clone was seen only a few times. The CDR3 DNA reads as TGTGCCAGCAGTTCCGGGACGCCCCACAATGAGCAGTTCTTC. Translation gives CASSSGTPHNEQFF. The rearrangement joins TRBV28 to TRBJ2-1; either TRBD1 or TRBD2 may supply D (5 bases each). CDR3 size: 14 residues. Germline assignment: CDR1 MDHEN and CDR2 SYDVKM. Trimming pared 4 bases from V and 5 bases from J, leaving 12 bases between.

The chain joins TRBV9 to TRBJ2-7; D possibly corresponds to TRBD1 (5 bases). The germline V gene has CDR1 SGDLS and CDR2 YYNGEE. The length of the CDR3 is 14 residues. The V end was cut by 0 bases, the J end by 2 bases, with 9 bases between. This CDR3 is CASSVASGTYEQYF. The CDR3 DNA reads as TGTGCCAGCAGCGTAGCGTCAGGGACCTACGAGCAGTACTTC.

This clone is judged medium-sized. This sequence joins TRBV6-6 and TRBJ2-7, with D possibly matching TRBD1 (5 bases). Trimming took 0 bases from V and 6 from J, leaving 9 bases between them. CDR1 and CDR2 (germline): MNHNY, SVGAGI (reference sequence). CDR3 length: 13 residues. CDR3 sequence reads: CASSYSGRSEQYF. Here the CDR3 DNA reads TGTGCCAGCAGTTACTCGGGGCGGAGCGAGCAGTACTTC.

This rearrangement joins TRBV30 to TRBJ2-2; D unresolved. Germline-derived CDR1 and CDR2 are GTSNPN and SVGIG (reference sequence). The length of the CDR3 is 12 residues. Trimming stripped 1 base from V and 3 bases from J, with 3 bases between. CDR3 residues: CAWSGDTGELFF. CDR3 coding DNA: TGTGCCTGGAGTGGGGACACCGGGGAGCTGTTTTTT. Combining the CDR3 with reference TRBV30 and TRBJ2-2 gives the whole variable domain SQTIHQWPATLVQPVGSPLSLECTVEGTSNPNLYWYRQAAGRGLQLLFYSVGIGQISSEVPQNLSASRPQDRQFILSSKKLLLSDSGFYLCAWSGDTGELFFGEGSRLTVL.

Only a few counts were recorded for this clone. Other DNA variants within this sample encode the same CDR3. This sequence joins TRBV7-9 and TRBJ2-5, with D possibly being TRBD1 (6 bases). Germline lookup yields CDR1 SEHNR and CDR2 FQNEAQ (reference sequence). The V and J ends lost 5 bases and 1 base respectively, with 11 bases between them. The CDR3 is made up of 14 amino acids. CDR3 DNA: TGTGCCAGCAGCCCATACAGGGCCCAAGAGACCCAGTACTTC. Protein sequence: CASSPYRAQETQYF.

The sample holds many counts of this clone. DNA of the CDR3: TGTGCCAGCAGGGGACTAGCGGGGGGCCCGAGCAATGAGCAGTTCTTC. Translation gives CASRGLAGGPSNEQFF. The chain carries TRBV9 and TRBJ2-1, with 15 nucleotides matching TRBD2. Germline V gene sequence: CDR1 SGDLS, CDR2 YYNGEE. J was trimmed by 6 bases and V by 5 bases; bases with no gene match: 6. This CDR3 contains 16 residues.

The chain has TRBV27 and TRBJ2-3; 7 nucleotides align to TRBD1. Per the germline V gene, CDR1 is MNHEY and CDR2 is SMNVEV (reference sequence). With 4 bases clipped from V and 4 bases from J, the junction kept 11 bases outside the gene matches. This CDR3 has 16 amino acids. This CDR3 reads CASSSWDSLTPDTQYF. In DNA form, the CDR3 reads TGTGCCAGCAGTTCATGGGACAGCTTGACTCCAGATACGCAGTATTTT.

CDR3 protein: CASSLAGQALYEQYF. The CDR3 DNA follows: TGTGCCAGCAGTTTAGCGGGACAGGCCCTCTACGAGCAGTACTTC. V gene TRBV27 combines with J gene TRBJ2-7; the match to TRBD1 covers 8 bases. Germline trimming cut 2 bases from V and 3 bases from J; bases unmatched to any gene: 6. CDR1 MNHEY and CDR2 SMNVEV come from the germline V gene (reference sequence). The CDR3 runs to 15 residues.

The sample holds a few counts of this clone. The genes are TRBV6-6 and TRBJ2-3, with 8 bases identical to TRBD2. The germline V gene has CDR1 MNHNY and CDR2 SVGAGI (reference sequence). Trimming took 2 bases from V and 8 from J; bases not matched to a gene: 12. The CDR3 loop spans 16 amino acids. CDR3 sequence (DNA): TGTGCCAGCAGTTACGGTGAGACGGGGGGGCCCGGTACGCAGTATTTT. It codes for CASSYGETGGPGTQYF.

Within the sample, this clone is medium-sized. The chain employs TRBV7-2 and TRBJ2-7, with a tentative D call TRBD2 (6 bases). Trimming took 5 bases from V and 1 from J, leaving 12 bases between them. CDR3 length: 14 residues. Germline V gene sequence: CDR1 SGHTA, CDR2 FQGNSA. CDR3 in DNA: TGTGCCAGCAGCCACGGGACTGGATCCTACGAGCAGTACTTC. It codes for CASSHGTGSYEQYF. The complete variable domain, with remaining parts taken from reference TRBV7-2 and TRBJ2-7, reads GAGVSQSPSNKVTEKGKDVELRCDPISGHTALYWYRQSLGQGLEFLIYFQGNSAPDKSGLPSDRFSAERTGGSVSTLTIQRTQQEDSAVYLCASSHGTGSYEQYFGPGTRLTVT.

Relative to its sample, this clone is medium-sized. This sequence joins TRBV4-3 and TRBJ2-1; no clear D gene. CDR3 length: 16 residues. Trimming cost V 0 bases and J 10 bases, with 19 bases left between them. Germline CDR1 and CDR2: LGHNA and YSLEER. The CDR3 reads CASSQDSGWPHNEQFF. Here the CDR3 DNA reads TGCGCCAGCAGCCAAGATTCTGGCTGGCCCCATAACGAGCAGTTCTTC.

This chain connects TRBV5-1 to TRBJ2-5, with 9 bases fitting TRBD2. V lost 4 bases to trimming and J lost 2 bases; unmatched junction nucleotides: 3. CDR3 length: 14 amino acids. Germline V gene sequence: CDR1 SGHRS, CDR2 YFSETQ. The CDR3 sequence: CASSDAGGQETQYF. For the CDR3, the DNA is TGCGCCAGCAGCGACGCGGGAGGGCAAGAGACCCAGTACTTC.

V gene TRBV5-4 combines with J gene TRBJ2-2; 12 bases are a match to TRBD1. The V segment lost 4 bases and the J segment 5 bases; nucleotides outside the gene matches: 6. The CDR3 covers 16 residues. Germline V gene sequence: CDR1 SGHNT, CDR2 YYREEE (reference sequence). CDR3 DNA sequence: TGTGCCAGCAGCCCCGGGACAGGGGGCTGGACCGGGGAGCTGTTTTTT. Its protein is CASSPGTGGWTGELFF.

CDR3 loop: CASSVDNGRMNTEAFF. The CDR3 DNA reads TGTGCCAGCAGCGTAGACAACGGACGCATGAACACTGAAGCTTTCTTT. The chain recombines TRBV9 with TRBJ1-1, with unresolved D. Germline CDR1 SGDLS, CDR2 YYNGEE. This CDR3 is built from 16 residues. V was cut by 0 bases and J by 0 bases, with 12 bases left in between.

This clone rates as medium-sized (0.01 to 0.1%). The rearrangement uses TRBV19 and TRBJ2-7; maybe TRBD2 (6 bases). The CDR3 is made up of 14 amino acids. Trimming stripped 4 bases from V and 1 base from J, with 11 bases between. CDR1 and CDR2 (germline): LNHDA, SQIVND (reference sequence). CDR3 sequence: CASSSAGISYEQYF. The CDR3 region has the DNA TGTGCCAGTAGTAGTGCGGGGATTTCCTACGAGCAGTACTTC.